These 28 T cell receptor beta chains were all obtained from the same sample, sequenced in a study of blood T cell repertoires in COVID-19. Clones were read by immunoSEQ multiplex PCR, and TCRdb kept only the in-frame ones, dropping some. Here the sample spans about 64,000 clones, 78% being singletons. The sample was peripheral blood. The origin of the receptors is a man older than 75 with acute or convalescent COVID-19.

This sequence joins TRBV27 and TRBJ1-2; 9 bases match TRBD1. Per the germline V gene, CDR1 is MNHEY and CDR2 is SMNVEV (reference sequence). After removal of 4 bases from V and 8 bases from J, the junction contained 14 bases not matched to a gene. This CDR3 is built from 16 residues. The CDR3 here is CASSSWGQGVSQGYTF. CDR3 DNA: TGTGCCAGCAGTTCTTGGGGACAGGGCGTGAGTCAGGGCTACACCTTC.

The chain links TRBV18 to TRBJ1-2; perhaps TRBD1 as D (5 bases). With 5 bases removed from V and 3 bases from J, the gap between germline ends came to 10 bases. This CDR3 has 13 amino acids. Germline-derived CDR1 and CDR2 are KGHSH and LQKENI. The CDR3 DNA follows: TGTGCCAGCTCAGAGCGGGGGGACTATGGCTACACCTTC. This codes for CASSERGDYGYTF.

The chain is built from TRBV7-2 and TRBJ2-1, with unresolved D. The CDR3 consists of 14 residues. The germline CDR1 and CDR2 sequences are SGHTA and FQGNSA. The V end lost 5 bases, the J end lost 7 bases, and 15 bases lay between the germline ends. This chain's CDR3 is CASSLGRVNNEQFF. The CDR3 DNA sequence: TGTGCCAGCAGCCTGGGTCGGGTAAATAATGAGCAGTTCTTC.

DNA of the CDR3: TGTGCCAGCAGCTTGGGGACTACCAAAGAGACCCAGTACTTC. It specifies CASSLGTTKETQYF. The V and J genes are TRBV5-4 and TRBJ2-5, with D maybe TRBD2 (6 bases). V lost 0 bases and J lost 3, with 9 bases in between. CDR3 length: 14 residues. Germline V CDR1 and CDR2: SGHNT, YYREEE (reference sequence).

This clone has more than one count but fewer than ten. The CDR3 bases are TGTGCCTGGAAGATAACAGGGGGATCGGATACGCAGTATTTT. Translation: CAWKITGGSDTQYF. V usage is TRBV30 and J usage is TRBJ2-3, with TRBD1 matching over 8 bases. J was trimmed by 6 bases and V by 4 bases; bases with no gene match: 9. The CDR3 has 14 amino acids. The germline V gene encodes CDR1 GTSNPN and CDR2 SVGIG (reference sequence).

This clone was observed a handful of times. This chain connects TRBV24-1 to TRBJ1-2; D is undetermined. The ends were cut back, 2 bases at V and 6 bases at J, with 18 bases in the middle. The CDR3 runs to 16 residues. CDR1 and CDR2 (germline): KGHDR, SFDVKD. The CDR3 sequence: CATSDSGGQTYHGYTF. CDR3 nucleotides: TGTGCCACCAGTGATTCGGGCGGGCAGACCTATCATGGCTACACCTTC.

The chain employs TRBV5-1 and TRBJ1-2; 7 bases line up with TRBD1. This CDR3 is 15 amino acids long. V was pared by 4 bases and J by 2 bases, with 8 bases of the junction left unmatched. Looked up from germline, CDR1 is SGHRS and CDR2 is YFSETQ. The CDR3 loop is CASSRGAGGNYGYTF. DNA for the CDR3: TGCGCCAGCAGCCGCGGGGCAGGGGGAAACTATGGCTACACCTTC. Full variable domain (remainder filled in from reference TRBV5-1 and TRBJ1-2): KAGVTQTPRYLIKTRGQQVTLSCSPISGHRSVSWYQQTPGQGLQFLFEYFSETQRNKGNFPGRFSGRQFSNSRSEMNVSTLELGDSALYLCASSRGAGGNYGYTFGSGTRLTVV.

This chain connects TRBV30 to TRBJ1-1; D is uncertain. The V gene's germline CDR1 is GTSNPN and CDR2 SVGIG (reference sequence). The CDR3 totals 14 residues. Trimming removed 2 bases at V and 1 base at J, with 11 bases between. The CDR3 region has the DNA TGTGCCTGGAGTATCGGACTCTGGAACACTGAAGCTTTCTTT. Protein product: CAWSIGLWNTEAFF.

V is TRBV7-9 and J is TRBJ2-7; D perhaps matches TRBD1 (6 bases). Between the trimmed V and J ends, which lost 5 bases and 4 bases, there was a span of 12 bases. The CDR3 has 13 residues. CDR1 SEHNR and CDR2 FQNEAQ come from the germline V gene (reference sequence). The CDR3 coding sequence is TGTGCCAGCAGCCATTCACAGGGATACGAGCAGTACTTC. Protein product: CASSHSQGYEQYF.

V gene TRBV30 combines with J gene TRBJ1-4, with TRBD1 identical over 7 bases. The CDR3 covers 14 residues. V lost 2 bases to trimming and J lost 1 base; unmatched junction nucleotides: 1. The germline V gene has CDR1 GTSNPN and CDR2 SVGIG (reference sequence). CDR3 amino acids: CAWSSGGTNEKLFF. In DNA form, the CDR3 reads TGTGCCTGGAGTTCAGGGGGAACTAATGAAAAACTGTTTTTT.

The chain couples TRBV5-8 to TRBJ2-2; 7 bases match TRBD1. CDR3 length: 15 residues. Germline assignment: CDR1 SGHTS and CDR2 YDEGEE. J was trimmed by 4 bases and V by 1 base; bases with no gene match: 4. CDR3 sequence (DNA): TGTGCCAGCAGCTTGACCGGGACAGCCACCGGGGAGCTGTTTTTT. The encoded protein is CASSLTGTATGELFF.

The V call is TRBV19, the J call TRBJ2-7; D not certain. Germline values: CDR1 LNHDA, CDR2 SQIVND (reference sequence). The CDR3 extends over 13 amino acids. Trimming removed 7 bases at V and 3 bases at J, with 13 bases between. In DNA form, the CDR3 reads TGTGCCAGTATAGGCGGTGGCAACTACGAGCAGTACTTC. It specifies CASIGGGNYEQYF. The full variable domain, its missing parts supplied by reference TRBV19 and TRBJ2-7, is DGGITQSPKYLFRKEGQNVTLSCEQNLNHDAMYWYRQDPGQGLRLIYYSQIVNDFQKGDIAEGYSVSREKKESFPLTVTSAQKNPTAFYLCASIGGGNYEQYFGPGTRLTVT.

The chain employs TRBV11-3 and TRBJ1-4; D is uncertain. V lost 0 bases and J 6 bases, leaving 17 bases between the germline ends. The CDR3 loop spans 17 amino acids. Germline V gives CDR1 SGHNT, CDR2 YENEEA. CDR3 residues: CASSLDASSRVDEKLFF. In DNA, the CDR3 is TGTGCCAGCAGCTTAGACGCATCCTCTCGAGTCGATGAAAAACTGTTTTTT.

The chain links TRBV5-1 to TRBJ2-5, with 9 bases matching TRBD2. The CDR3 has 16 amino acids. Trimming at V came to 4 bases and at J to 2 bases, leaving 9 bases not matched to a gene. The germline V gene encodes CDR1 SGHRS and CDR2 YFSETQ. CDR3 nucleotide sequence: TGCGCCAGCAGCGCGTTGACTAGCGGCTTTCAAGAGACCCAGTACTTC. Protein product: CASSALTSGFQETQYF.

The chain recombines TRBV2 with TRBJ1-4; 9 bases agree with TRBD1. Germline loops: CDR1 SNHLY, CDR2 FYNNEI. The CDR3 sequence is 14 residues long. With 8 bases clipped from V and 11 bases from J, the junction kept 12 bases outside the gene matches. In nucleotides, the CDR3 is TGTGCCAGCGCTCCGGGACAGGGTCTTTGGAAACTGTTTTTT. Translated, it gives CASAPGQGLWKLFF.

This rearrangement joins TRBV5-1 to TRBJ1-1; TRBD1 aligns across 8 bases. The CDR3 has 15 residues. Germline loops: CDR1 SGHRS, CDR2 YFSETQ. V was clipped by 0 bases and J by 4 bases; unmatched bases: 5. CDR3 amino acids: CASSLAGTGGTEAFF. The CDR3 nucleotides read TGCGCCAGCAGCTTGGCCGGAACAGGGGGCACTGAAGCTTTCTTT.

The chain links TRBV5-1 to TRBJ1-3, with TRBD1 matching 9 bases. The CDR3 runs 15 residues. With V trimmed by 2 bases and J by 4 bases, 4 bases remained unmatched. Germline V CDR1 and CDR2: SGHRS, YFSETQ. CDR3 DNA sequence: TGCGCCAGCAGCTTTGGACAGGGGCGAGGAAACACCATATATTTT. This sequence encodes CASSFGQGRGNTIYF. Looking up the rest from reference TRBV5-1 and TRBJ1-3 gives the full variable domain: KAGVTQTPRYLIKTRGQQVTLSCSPISGHRSVSWYQQTPGQGLQFLFEYFSETQRNKGNFPGRFSGRQFSNSRSEMNVSTLELGDSALYLCASSFGQGRGNTIYFGEGSWLTVV.

The chain is built from TRBV25-1 and TRBJ2-3, with a weak D call TRBD2 (5 bases). The CDR3 consists of 15 residues. Germline CDR1 and CDR2: MGHDK and SYGVNS. Trimming left V 1 base short and J 6 bases short, with 14 bases between. The CDR3 loop reads CASSESGARGDTQYF. CDR3 sequence (DNA): TGTGCCAGCAGTGAATCGGGTGCCCGGGGTGATACGCAGTATTTT.

The V gene is TRBV3-1 (or the pseudogene TRBV3-2), the J gene TRBJ2-1; TRBD2 aligns across 9 bases. Germline values: CDR1 LGHDT, CDR2 YNNKEL (reference sequence). Losses at the gene ends were 5 bases for V and 2 bases for J; bases not matched to a gene: 4. The CDR3 is 15 residues long. The DNA of the CDR3 is TGTGCCAGCAGCAAGAGCGGGAGGACCTACAATGAGCAGTTCTTC. Amino acid sequence: CASSKSGRTYNEQFF.

The genes are TRBV7-9 and TRBJ1-2; possible D gene TRBD1, 5 bases. The V gene lost 2 bases and the J gene lost 4 bases, with 11 bases spanning the gap. Germline V gives CDR1 SEHNR, CDR2 FQNEAQ (reference sequence). This CDR3 spans 14 amino acids. The CDR3 is CASSLSGGSYGYTF. CDR3 sequence (DNA): TGTGCCAGCAGCTTAAGCGGGGGGAGCTATGGCTACACCTTC.

A note on this clone: The sample contains more than one DNA sequence encoding this CDR3. In nucleotides, the CDR3 is TGCGCCAGCAGCATACAGGGGGCGACTAATGAAAAACTGTTTTTT. This encodes CASSIQGATNEKLFF. The J gene is TRBJ1-4, the V gene TRBV5-1; 9 bases line up with TRBD1. CDR1 is SGHRS, CDR2 YFSETQ, per germline. V dropped 4 bases and J dropped 2; count of bases not matched to a gene: 3. The CDR3 has 15 amino acids.

The chain is built from TRBV27 and TRBJ1-2; TRBD1 agrees at 11 bases. This CDR3 is built from 15 residues. Germline V gene lookup returns CDR1 MNHEY and CDR2 SMNVEV (reference sequence). Trimming removed 9 bases from V and 4 bases from J; junction bases left unmatched: 10. The CDR3: CASGSGTGGIYGYTF. The DNA for the CDR3 is TGTGCCAGTGGTTCCGGGACAGGGGGAATCTATGGCTACACCTTC.

The chain couples TRBV27 to TRBJ1-5; D not resolved. Trimming shortened V by 5 bases and J by 3 bases, and 11 bases separated the two germline ends. The CDR3 has 14 amino acids. CDR1 is MNHEY, CDR2 SMNVEV, per germline (reference sequence). The CDR3, as DNA: TGTGCCAGCAGTCCCGACATTTCCAATCAGCCCCAGCATTTT. Translation: CASSPDISNQPQHF.

The chain has TRBV19 and TRBJ2-6; unclear D gene. The ends were cut back, 7 bases at V and 0 bases at J, with 4 bases in the middle. Germline V CDR1 and CDR2: LNHDA, SQIVND (reference sequence). The CDR3 has 13 residues. The CDR3 nucleotides are TGTGCCAGTACCATCTCTGGGGCCAACGTCCTGACTTTC. As protein: CASTISGANVLTF.

The J gene is TRBJ1-1, the V gene TRBV18, with D perhaps matching TRBD1 (5 bases). The CDR3 spans 14 residues. The V and J ends lost 1 base and 5 bases respectively, with 11 bases between them. Germline lookup yields CDR1 KGHSH and CDR2 LQKENI. The CDR3 here is CASSPLPRGTEAFF. Here the CDR3 DNA reads TGTGCCAGCTCACCACTTCCGCGGGGGACTGAAGCTTTCTTT. Variable domain in full (rest from reference TRBV18 and TRBJ1-1): NAGVMQNPRHLVRRRGQEARLRCSPMKGHSHVYWYRQLPEEGLKFMVYLQKENIIDESGMPKERFSAEFPKEGPSILRIQQVVRGDSAAYFCASSPLPRGTEAFFGQGTRLTVV.

This rearrangement joins TRBV30 to TRBJ1-1, with a possible D match to TRBD1 (5 bases). Trimming stripped 2 bases from V and 1 base from J, with 8 bases between. Germline values: CDR1 GTSNPN, CDR2 SVGIG (reference sequence). The CDR3 sequence is 13 residues long. The CDR3 DNA follows: TGTGCCTGGAGTTGGGGGGAGAACACTGAAGCTTTCTTT. It codes for CAWSWGENTEAFF.

This clone was counted a few times. The V gene is TRBV5-1, the J gene TRBJ1-2; TRBD1 is a possible D gene (6 bases). This CDR3 contains 14 residues. Per germline, CDR1 SGHRS and CDR2 YFSETQ. The V gene lost 4 bases and the J gene lost 0 bases, with 10 bases spanning the gap. The CDR3 spells CASSQGRTNYGYTF. In nucleotides, the CDR3 is TGCGCCAGCAGCCAGGGGCGTACTAACTATGGCTACACCTTC.

This chain connects TRBV3-1 (or the pseudogene TRBV3-2) to TRBJ2-3; TRBD2 aligns across 13 bases. CDR3 length: 18 residues. CDR1 and CDR2 (germline): LGHDT, YNNKEL (reference sequence). Trimming at V came to 4 bases and at J to 8 bases, leaving 15 bases not matched to a gene. In DNA form, the CDR3 reads TGTGCCAGCAGCCGACTACTTCGGACTAGCGGGAGCGCAGGTACGCAGTATTTT. Translated: CASSRLLRTSGSAGTQYF.